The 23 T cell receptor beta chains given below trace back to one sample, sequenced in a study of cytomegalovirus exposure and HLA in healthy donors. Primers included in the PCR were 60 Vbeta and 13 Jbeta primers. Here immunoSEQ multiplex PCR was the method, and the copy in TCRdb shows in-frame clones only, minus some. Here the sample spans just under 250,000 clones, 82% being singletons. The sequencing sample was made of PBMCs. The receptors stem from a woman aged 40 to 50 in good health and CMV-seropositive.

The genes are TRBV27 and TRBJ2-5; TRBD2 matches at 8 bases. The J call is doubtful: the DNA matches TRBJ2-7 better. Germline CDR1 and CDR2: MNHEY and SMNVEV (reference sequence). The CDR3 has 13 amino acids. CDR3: CASQRAGAHEQYF. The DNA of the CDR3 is TGTGCCAGCCAGCGAGCGGGAGCCCACGAGCAGTACTTC.

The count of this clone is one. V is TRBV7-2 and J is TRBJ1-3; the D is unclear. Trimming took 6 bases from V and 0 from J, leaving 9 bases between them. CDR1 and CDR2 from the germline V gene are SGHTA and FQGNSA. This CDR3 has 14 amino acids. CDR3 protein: CASRRLSSGNTIYF. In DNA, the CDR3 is TGTGCCAGCAGACGACTTAGCTCTGGAAACACCATATATTTT.

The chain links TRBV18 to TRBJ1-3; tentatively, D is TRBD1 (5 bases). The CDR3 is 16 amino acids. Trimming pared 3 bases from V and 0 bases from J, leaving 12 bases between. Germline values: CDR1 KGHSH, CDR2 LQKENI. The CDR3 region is CASSPAGPDSGNTIYF. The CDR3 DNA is TGTGCCAGCTCACCGGCGGGACCCGACTCTGGAAACACCATATATTTT.

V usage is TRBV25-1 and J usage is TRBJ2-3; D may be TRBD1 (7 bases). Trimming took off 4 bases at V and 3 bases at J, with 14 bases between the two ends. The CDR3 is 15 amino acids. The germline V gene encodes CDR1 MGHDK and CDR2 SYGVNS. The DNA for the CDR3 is TGTGCCAGCAGTGGCTCGACAGGGAGGACAGATACGCAGTATTTT. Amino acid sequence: CASSGSTGRTDTQYF.

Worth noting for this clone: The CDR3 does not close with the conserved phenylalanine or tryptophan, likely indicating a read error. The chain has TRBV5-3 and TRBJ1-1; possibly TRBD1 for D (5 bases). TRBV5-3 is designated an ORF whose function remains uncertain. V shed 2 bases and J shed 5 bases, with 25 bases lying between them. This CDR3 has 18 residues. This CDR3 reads CARSLCSGPRGGETEAFL. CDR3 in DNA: TGTGCCAGAAGCTTATGCAGCGGACCTCGGGGAGGGGAAACTGAAGCTTTCCTT.

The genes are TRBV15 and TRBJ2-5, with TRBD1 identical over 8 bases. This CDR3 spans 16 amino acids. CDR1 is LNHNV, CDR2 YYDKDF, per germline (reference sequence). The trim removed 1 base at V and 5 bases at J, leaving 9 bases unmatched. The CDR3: CATSRGAGGEAETQYF. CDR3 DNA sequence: TGTGCCACCAGCAGAGGGGCAGGGGGCGAAGCGGAGACCCAGTACTTC.

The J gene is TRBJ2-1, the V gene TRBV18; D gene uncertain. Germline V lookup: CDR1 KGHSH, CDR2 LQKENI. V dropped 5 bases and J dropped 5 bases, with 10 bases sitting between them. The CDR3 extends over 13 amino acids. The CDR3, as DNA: TGTGCCAGCTCAACAAGCCGGGACAATGAGCAGTTCTTC. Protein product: CASSTSRDNEQFF.

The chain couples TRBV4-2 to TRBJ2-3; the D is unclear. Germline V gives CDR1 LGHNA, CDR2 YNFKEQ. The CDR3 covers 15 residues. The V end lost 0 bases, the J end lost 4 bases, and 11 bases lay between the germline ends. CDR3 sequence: CASSQDLSSPDTQYF. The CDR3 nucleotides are TGTGCCAGCAGCCAAGATCTGTCTTCTCCAGATACGCAGTATTTT.

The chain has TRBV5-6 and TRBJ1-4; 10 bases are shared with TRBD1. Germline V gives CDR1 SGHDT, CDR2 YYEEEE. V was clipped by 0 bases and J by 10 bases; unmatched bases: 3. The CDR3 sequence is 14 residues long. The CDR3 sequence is CASSLGDRGGKLFF. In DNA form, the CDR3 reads TGTGCCAGCAGCTTGGGGGACAGGGGCGGAAAACTGTTTTTT.

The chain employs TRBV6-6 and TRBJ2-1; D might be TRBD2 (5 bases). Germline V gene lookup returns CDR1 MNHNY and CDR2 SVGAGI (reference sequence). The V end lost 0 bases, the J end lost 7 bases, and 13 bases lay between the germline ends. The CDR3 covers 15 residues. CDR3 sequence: CASSYSISSGNEQFF. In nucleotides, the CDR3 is TGTGCCAGCAGTTACTCGATTTCCAGCGGTAATGAGCAGTTCTTC.

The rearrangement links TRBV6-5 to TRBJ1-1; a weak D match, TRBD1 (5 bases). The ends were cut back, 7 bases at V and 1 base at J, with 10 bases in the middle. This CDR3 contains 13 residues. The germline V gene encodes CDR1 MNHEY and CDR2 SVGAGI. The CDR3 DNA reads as TGTGCCAGCATTAACAGGAGGAACACTGAAGCTTTCTTT. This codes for CASINRRNTEAFF.

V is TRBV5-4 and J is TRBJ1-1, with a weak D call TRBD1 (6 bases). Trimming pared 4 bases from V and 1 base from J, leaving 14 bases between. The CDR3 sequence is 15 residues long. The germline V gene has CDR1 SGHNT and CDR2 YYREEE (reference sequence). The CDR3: CASSPPGQWNTEAFF. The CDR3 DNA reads TGTGCCAGCAGCCCCCCCGGACAGTGGAACACTGAAGCTTTCTTT.

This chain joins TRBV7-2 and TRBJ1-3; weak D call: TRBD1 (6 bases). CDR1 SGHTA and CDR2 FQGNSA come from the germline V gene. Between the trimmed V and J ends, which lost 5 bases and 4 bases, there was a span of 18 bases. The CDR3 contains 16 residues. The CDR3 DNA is TGTGCCAGCAGCCCGATAACAGGGTTCACCGGAAACACCATATATTTT. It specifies CASSPITGFTGNTIYF.

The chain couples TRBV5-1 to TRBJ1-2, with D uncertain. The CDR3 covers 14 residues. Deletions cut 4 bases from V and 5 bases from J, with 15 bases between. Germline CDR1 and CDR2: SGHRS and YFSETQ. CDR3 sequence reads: CASSPLTELYGYTF. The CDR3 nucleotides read TGCGCCAGCAGCCCGCTAACAGAGCTTTATGGCTACACCTTC.

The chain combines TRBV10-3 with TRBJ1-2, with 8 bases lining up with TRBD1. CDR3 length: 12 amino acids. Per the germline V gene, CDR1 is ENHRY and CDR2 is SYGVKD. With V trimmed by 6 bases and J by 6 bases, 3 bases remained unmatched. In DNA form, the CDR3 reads TGTGCCATCAGCAGGGGGCGCCATGGCTACACCTTC. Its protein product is CAISRGRHGYTF.

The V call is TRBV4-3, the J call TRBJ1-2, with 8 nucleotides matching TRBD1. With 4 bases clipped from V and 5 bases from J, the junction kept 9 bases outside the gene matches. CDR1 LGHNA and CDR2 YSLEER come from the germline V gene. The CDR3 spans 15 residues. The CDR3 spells CASSLTGGGSYGYTF. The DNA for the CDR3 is TGCGCCAGCAGCCTCACAGGGGGGGGAAGTTATGGCTACACCTTC.

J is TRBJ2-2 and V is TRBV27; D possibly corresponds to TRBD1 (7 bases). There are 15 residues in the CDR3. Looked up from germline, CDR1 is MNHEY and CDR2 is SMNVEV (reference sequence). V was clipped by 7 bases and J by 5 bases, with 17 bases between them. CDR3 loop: CASNYLSGGTGELFF. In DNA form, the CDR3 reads TGTGCCAGCAACTATCTTTCAGGGGGGACCGGGGAGCTGTTTTTT.

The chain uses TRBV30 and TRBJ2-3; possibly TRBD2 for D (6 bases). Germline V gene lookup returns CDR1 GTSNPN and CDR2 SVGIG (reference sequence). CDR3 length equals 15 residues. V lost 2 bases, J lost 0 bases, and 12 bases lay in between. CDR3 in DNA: TGTGCCTGGAGTAAGGGAGGCGGGAGCACAGATACGCAGTATTTT. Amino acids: CAWSKGGGSTDTQYF.

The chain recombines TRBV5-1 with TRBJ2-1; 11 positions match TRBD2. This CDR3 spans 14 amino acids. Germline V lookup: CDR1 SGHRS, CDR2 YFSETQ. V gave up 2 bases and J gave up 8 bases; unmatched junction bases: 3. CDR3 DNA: TGCGCCAGCAGCTTTAGCGGGGGGGCCGATGAGCAGTTCTTC. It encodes CASSFSGGADEQFF. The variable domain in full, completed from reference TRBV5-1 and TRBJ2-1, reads KAGVTQTPRYLIKTRGQQVTLSCSPISGHRSVSWYQQTPGQGLQFLFEYFSETQRNKGNFPGRFSGRQFSNSRSEMNVSTLELGDSALYLCASSFSGGADEQFFGPGTRLTVL.

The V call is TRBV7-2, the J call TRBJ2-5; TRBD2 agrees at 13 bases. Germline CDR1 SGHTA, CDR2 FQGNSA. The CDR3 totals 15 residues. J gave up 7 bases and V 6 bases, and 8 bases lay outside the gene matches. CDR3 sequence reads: CASSTSGGGPGTQYF. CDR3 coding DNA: TGTGCCAGCAGTACTAGCGGGGGGGGGCCGGGGACCCAGTACTTC.

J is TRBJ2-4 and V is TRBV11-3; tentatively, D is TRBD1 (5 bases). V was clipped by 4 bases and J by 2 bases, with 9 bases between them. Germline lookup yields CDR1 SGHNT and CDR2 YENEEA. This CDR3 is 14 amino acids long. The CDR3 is CASSSTVTKNIQYF. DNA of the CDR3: TGTGCCAGCAGCTCGACAGTGACCAAAAACATTCAGTACTTC.

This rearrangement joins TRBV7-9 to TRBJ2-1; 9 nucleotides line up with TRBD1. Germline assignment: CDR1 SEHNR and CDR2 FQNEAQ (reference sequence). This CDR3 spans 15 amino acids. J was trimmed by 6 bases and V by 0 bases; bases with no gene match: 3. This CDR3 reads CASSLARTGVNEQFF. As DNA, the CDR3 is TGTGCCAGCAGCTTAGCCCGGACAGGGGTCAATGAGCAGTTCTTC.

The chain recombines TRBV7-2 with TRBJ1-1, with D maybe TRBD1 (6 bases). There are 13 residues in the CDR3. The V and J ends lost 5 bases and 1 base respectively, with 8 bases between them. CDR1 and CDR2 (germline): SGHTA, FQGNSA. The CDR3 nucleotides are TGTGCCAGCAGCCAGGGGCAGAACACTGAAGCTTTCTTT. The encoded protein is CASSQGQNTEAFF. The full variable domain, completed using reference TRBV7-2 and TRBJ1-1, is GAGVSQSPSNKVTEKGKDVELRCDPISGHTALYWYRQSLGQGLEFLIYFQGNSAPDKSGLPSDRFSAERTGGSVSTLTIQRTQQEDSAVYLCASSQGQNTEAFFGQGTRLTVV.